This TCR beta chain was sequenced for a study of blood T cell repertoires in COVID-19. Overall study context: PBMCs, B-cell-depleted T cells, or T cells provided the cDNA or gDNA that made up the material.

Seattle patient enrollment occurred during active infection, with longitudinal follow-up thereafter. Authors' analysis steps: Reference gene primer amplification gave nucleated cell count estimates. Only in-frame clones appear in the TCRdb table, and some are missing; sequencing was by immunoSEQ multiplex PCR. V and J calls and clone size follow that table, whereas D and trimming were derived from the DNA. Of around 280,000 clones listed, 85% to 90% are singletons. The CDR3 has 15 amino acids. V was clipped by 4 bases and J by 2 bases, with 12 bases between them. Germline CDR1 reads SGHRS; CDR2 reads YFSETQ.

The receptor's source is a woman under 40 with COVID-19, enrolled during active disease. The rearrangement joins TRBV5-1 to TRBJ1-4; D may be TRBD1 (5 bases). The material sequenced was peripheral blood. As DNA, the CDR3 is TGCGCCAGCAGCCGGACAATGTCGACTAATGAAAAACTGTTTTTT. Translation: CASSRTMSTNEKLFF.